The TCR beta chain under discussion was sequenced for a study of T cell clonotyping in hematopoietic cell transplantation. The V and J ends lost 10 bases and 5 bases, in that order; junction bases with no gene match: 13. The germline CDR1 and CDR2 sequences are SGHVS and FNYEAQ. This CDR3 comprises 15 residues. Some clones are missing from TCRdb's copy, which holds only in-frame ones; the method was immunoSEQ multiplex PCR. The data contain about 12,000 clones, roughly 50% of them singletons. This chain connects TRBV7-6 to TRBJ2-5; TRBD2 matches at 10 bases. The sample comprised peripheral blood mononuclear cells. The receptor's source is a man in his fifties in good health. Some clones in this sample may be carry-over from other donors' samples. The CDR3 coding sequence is TGTGCCACAACTCGGGAAGCGGGGGGGATGGAGACCCAGTACTTC. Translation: CATTREAGGMETQYF. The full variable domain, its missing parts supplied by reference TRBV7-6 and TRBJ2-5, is GAGVSQSPRYKVTKRGQDVALRCDPISGHVSLYWYRQALGQGPEFLTYFNYEAQQDKSGLPNDRFSAERPEGSISTLTIQRTEQRDSAMYRCATTREAGGMETQYFGPGTRLLVL.